The rows below give T cell receptor beta chains drawn from one sample of a study of post-analysis software for immune sequencing data. TCRdb reanalysed the PCR reads using MiXCR and keeps one entry per CDR3 protein. The sample contains roughly 800,000 distinct CDR3 sequences, more than 45% of which appear only once. Sequenced sample: blood. Every receptor here comes from a girl aged 5 to 17 with multiple sclerosis. Both conserved end residues are trimmed from each CDR3. The order of the fields is D gene, V gene, CDR3 protein. D genes are given only for firm matches.

>-|TRBV30
AWRPAGGRAF
>-|TRBV5-1
ASSLDGSGIQPQH
>TRBD2|TRBV12-3/TRBV12-4
ASEGGRAGADTQY
>TRBD2|TRBV5-6
ASSPGLASRDEQF
>-|TRBV15
ATSESSYNEQF
>-|TRBV29-1
SVPLAGSSYNEQF
>-|TRBV11-1
ASSLGSHSSPPQF
>-|TRBV6-2/TRBV6-3
ASGYIFKVSGANVLT
>-|TRBV24-1
ATTRGTEAF
>-|TRBV20-1
SARDFRRETQY
>TRBD1|TRBV7-6
ASSNDRADTQY
>-|TRBV20-1
SALRDTEAF
>TRBD2|TRBV20-1
SARVPSGLETQY
>TRBD2|TRBV24-1
ATSDGGRVDEQF